This TCR beta chain comes out of a study of blood T cell repertoires in COVID-19. Using immunoSEQ multiplex PCR, the repertoire was profiled, and TCRdb retains in-frame clones only, with some absent. The repertoire holds 76,000 or so clones, with roughly nine tenths as singletons. This clone was observed a handful of times. This CDR3 is 14 amino acids long. Trimming took 6 bases from V and 1 from J, leaving 12 bases between them. Germline V CDR1 and CDR2: MNHEY, SVGAGI. The receptor was isolated from an elderly man in a cohort sampled during active COVID-19. The rearrangement links TRBV6-5 to TRBJ1-1; D possibly corresponds to TRBD1 (5 bases). Source material: peripheral blood. CDR3 sequence reads: CASRDNLKNTEAFF. In DNA form, the CDR3 reads TGTGCCAGCAGGGACAATTTGAAGAACACTGAAGCTTTCTTT.